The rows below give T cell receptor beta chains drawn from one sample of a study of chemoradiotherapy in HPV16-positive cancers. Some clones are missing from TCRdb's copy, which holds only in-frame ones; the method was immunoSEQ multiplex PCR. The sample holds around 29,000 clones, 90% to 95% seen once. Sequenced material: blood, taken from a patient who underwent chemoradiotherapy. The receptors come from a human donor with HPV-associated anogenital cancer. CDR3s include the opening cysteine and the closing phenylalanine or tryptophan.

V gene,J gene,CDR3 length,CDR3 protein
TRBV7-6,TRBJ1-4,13,CASSFSPNEKLFF
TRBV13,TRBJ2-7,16,CASSSPKAGGAYEQYF
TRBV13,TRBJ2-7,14,CASSRDFSSYEQYF
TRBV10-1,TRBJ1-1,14,CASSSPGQTAEAFF
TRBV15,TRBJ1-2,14,CATSLGRGVDGYTF
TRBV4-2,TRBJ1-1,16,CASSRRTGGKRAEAFF
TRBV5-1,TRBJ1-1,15,CASSLIQGLNTEAFF
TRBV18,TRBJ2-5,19,CASSPLTDMRDVPQETQYF
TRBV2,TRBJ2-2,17,CASSDYRLAGRSGELFF
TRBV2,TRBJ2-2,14,CASSEGSYTGELFF
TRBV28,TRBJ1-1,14,CASGSGAVLTEAFF
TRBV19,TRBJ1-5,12,CASSIEDRPQHF
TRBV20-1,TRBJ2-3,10,CSASTDTQYF
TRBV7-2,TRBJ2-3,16,CASSFPASGVTDTQYF
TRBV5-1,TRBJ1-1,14,CASSSWEGGTEAFF
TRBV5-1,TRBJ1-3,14,CASSLAVSGNTIYF
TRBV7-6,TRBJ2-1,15,CASSSRRQRDNEQFF
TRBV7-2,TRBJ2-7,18,CASSLVLGGGALSYEQYF
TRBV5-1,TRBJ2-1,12,CASSLGGGEQFF
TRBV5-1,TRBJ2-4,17,CASSLDGTSGKSQIQYF
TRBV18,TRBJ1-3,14,CASSIGQTGNTIYF
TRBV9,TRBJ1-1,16,CASSSQGGTVNTEAFF
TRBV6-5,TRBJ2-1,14,CASSDRDSNNEQFF
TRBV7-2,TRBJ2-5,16,CASSLRTSGGRQTQYF
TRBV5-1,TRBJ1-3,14,CASSLGSEGNTIYF
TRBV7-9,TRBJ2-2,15,CASSRRQGGGGELFF
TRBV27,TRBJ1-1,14,CASSFAGGNTEAFF
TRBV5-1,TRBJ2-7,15,CASSLGAGDTYEQYF
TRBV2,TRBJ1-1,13,CANTGAMNTEAFF
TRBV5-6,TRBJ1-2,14,CASSLDRGLGGYTF
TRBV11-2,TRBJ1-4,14,CASSSEAANEKLFF
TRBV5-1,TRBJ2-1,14,CASSPATGWNEQFF
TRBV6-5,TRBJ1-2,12,CASRAGKDGYTF
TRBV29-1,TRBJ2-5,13,CSVESDALETQYF
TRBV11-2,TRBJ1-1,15,CASSLAGTDNTEAFF
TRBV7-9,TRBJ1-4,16,CASSPGVTDINEKLFF
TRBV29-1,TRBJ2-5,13,CSVEDPYQETQYF
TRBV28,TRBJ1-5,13,CASSYRGDQPQHF
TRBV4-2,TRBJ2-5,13,CASSQGLQETQYF
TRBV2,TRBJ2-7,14,CASSDRDRGSEQYF
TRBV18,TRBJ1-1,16,CASSQLTGQVGTEAFF
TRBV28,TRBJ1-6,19,CASSLVSPLGREILSPLHF
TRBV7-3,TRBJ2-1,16,CASSLRAQGGYNEQFF
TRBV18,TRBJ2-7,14,CASSPGRVGYEQYF
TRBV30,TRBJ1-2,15,CAWRKIGTGDYGYTF
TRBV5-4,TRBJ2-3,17,CASSLSRGVFSTDTQYF
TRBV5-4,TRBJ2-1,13,CASSGLDYNEQFF
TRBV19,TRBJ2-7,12,CASSIVGSEQYF
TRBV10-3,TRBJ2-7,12,CAISSVWGVQYF
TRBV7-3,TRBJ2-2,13,CASSPLMDGELFF
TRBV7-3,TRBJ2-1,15,CASSLTGWGSNEQFF
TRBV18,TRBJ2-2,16,CASSPPGQRTTGELFF
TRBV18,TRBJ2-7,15,CASSPREDLGYEQYF
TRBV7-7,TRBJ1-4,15,CASSLGTSSNEKLFF
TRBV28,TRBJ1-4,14,CASSRAAINEKLFF